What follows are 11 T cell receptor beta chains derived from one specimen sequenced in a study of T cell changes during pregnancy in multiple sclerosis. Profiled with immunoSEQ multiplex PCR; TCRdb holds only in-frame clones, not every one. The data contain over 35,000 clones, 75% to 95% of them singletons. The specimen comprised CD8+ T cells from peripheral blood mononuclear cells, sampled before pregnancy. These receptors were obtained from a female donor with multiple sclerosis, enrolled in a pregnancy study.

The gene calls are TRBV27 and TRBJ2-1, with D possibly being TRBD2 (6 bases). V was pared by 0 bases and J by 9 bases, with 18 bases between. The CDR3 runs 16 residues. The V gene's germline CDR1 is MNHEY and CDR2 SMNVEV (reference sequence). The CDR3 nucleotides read TGTGCCAGCAGTTTATCGACCGGGTTCGGGCGGGGTGAGCAGTTCTTC. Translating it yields CASSLSTGFGRGEQFF.

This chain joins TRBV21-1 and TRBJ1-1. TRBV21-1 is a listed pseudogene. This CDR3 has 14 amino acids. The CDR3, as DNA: TGTGCCAGCACCCCCCCGTCGGTTAGCACTGAAGCTTTCTTT. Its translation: CASTPPSVSTEAFF.

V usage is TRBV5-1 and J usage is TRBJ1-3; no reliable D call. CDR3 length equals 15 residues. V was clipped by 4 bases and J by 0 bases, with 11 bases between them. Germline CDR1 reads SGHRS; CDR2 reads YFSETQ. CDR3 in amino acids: CASSPSRYSGNTIYF. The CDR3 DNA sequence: TGCGCCAGCAGCCCTTCTCGTTACTCTGGAAACACCATATATTTT.

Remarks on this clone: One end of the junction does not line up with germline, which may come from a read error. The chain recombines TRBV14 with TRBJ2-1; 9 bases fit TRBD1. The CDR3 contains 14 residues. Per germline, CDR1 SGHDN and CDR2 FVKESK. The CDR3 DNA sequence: TGTGCCAGCAGCCCCGGGACAGGGCTGCACCGGAGCATCTTC. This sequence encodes CASSPGTGLHRSIF.

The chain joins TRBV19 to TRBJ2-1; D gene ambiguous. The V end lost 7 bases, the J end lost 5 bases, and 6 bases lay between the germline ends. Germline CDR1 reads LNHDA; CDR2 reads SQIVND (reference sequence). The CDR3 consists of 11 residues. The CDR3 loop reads CASNLDNEQFF. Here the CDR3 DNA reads TGTGCCAGTAACCTAGACAATGAGCAGTTCTTC.

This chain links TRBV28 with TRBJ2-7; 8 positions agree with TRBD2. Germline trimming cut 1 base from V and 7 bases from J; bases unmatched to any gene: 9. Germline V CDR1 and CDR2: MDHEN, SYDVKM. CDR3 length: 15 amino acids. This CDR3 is CASSLFPGGPKEQYF. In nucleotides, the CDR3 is TGTGCCAGCAGTTTATTCCCGGGAGGGCCGAAAGAGCAGTACTTC.

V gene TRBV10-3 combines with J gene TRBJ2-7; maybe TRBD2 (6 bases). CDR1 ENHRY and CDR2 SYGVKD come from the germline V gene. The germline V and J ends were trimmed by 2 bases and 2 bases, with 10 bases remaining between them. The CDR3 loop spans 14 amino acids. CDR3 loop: CAISEILAPYEQYF. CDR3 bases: TGTGCCATCAGTGAGATACTAGCCCCCTACGAGCAGTACTTC.

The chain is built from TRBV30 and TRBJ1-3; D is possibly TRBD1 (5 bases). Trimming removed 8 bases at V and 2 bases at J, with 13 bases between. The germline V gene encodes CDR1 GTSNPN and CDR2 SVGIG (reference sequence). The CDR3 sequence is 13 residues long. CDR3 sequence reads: CAAGLSPGNTIYF. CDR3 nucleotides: TGTGCCGCAGGGTTGTCGCCTGGAAACACCATATATTTT.

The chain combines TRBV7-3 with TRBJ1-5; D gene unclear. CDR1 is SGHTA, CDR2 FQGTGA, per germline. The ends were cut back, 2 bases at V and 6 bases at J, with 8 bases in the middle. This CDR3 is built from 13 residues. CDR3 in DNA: TGTGCCAGCAGCTTAGGTCTCGGTCAGCCCCAGCATTTT. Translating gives CASSLGLGQPQHF.

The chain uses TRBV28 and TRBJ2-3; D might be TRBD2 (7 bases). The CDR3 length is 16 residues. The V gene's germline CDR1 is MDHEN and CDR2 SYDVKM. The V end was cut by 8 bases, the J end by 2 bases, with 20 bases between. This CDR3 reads CASGTSGLGFTDTQYF. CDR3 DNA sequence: TGTGCCAGCGGGACATCAGGACTAGGGTTCACAGATACGCAGTATTTT.

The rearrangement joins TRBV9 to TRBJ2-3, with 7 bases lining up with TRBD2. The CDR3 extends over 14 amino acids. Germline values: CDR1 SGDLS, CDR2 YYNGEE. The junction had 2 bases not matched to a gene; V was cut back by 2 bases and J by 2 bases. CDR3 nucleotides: TGTGCCAGCAGCGTGGGAGGGTTCACAGATACGCAGTATTTT. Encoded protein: CASSVGGFTDTQYF.